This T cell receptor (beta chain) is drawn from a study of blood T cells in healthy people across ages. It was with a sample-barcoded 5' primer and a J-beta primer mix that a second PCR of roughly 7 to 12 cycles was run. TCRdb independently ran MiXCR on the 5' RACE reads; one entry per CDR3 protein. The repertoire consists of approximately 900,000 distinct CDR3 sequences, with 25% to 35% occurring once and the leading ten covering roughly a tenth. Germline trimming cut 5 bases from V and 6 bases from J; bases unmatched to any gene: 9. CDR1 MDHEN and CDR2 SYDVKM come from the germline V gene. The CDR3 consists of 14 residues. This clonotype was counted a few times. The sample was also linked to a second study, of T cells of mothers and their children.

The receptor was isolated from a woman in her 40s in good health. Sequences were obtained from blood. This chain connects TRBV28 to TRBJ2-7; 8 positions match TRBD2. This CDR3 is CASSLTGGPGEQYF. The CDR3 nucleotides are TGTGCCAGCAGTCTGACGGGGGGGCCGGGCGAGCAGTACTTC.